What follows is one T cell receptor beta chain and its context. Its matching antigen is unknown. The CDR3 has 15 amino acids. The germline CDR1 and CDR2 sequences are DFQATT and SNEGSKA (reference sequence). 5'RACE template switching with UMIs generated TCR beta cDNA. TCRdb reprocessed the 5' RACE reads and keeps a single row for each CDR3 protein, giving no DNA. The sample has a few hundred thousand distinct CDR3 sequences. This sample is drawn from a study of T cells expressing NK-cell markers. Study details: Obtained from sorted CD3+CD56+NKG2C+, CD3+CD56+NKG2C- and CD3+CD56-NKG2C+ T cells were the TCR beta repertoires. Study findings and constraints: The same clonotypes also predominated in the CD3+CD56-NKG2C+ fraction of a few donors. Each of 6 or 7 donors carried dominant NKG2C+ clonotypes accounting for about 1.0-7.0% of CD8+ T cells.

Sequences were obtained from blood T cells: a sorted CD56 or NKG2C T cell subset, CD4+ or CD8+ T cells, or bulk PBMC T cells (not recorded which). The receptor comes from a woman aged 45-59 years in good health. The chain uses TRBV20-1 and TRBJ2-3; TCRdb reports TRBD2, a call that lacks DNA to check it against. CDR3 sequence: CSASLPRGLTDTQYF.